A single TCR beta chain is shown here with its context. What it binds is not known. The authors reverse transcribed all of the isolated RNA, so sequencing captured expressed TCRB transcripts. Read counts averaged about 3.57 million for samples of naive, central memory and regulatory T cells. The assay was immunoSEQ multiplex PCR, and TCRdb's table has in-frame clones only and misses some. The repertoire holds 300,000 to 350,000 clones, with roughly 8% as singletons. This sample stems from a study of beta chain features in type 1 diabetes. Study-wide results and limits: cDNA-based reads could over-represent cells with high TCR expression.

The CDR3 loop spans 12 amino acids. Trimming left V 6 bases short and J 1 base short, with 6 bases between. Germline lookup yields CDR1 WSHSY and CDR2 SAAADI. This sequence originates from a woman aged 18 to 35 in good health. Sequenced: central memory CD4+ T cells from blood. The chain is built from TRBV10-2 and TRBJ1-1; D is ambiguous. The chain's CDR3 is CASRMENTEAFF. The CDR3 DNA follows: TGCGCCAGCAGAATGGAGAACACTGAAGCTTTCTTT.